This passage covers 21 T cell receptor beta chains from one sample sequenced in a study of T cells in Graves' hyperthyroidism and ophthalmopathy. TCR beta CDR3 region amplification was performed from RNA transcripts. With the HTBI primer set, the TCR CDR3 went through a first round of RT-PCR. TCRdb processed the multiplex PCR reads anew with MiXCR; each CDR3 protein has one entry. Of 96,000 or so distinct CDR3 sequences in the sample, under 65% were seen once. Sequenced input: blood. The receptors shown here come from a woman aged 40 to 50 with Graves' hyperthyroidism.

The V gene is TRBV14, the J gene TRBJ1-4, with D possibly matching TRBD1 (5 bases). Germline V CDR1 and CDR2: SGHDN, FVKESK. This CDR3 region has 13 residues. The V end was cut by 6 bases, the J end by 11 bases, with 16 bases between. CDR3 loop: CASSLSREGKLFF. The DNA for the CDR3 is TGTGCCAGCAGTTTGAGCAGGGAGGGGAAACTGTTTTTT.

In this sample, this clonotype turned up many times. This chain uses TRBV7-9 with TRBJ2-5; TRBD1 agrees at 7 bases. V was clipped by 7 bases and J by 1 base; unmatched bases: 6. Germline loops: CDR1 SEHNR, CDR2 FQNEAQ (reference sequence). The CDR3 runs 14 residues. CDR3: CASNTGASQETQYF. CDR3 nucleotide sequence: TGTGCCAGCAACACAGGGGCAAGCCAAGAGACCCAGTACTTC.

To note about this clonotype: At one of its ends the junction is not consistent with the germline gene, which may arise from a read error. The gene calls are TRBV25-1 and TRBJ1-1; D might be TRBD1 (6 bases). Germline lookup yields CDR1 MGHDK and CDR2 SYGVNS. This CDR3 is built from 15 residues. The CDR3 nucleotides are TGTGCCAGCTCACCCGAACGGGACAAGAACACTGAAACTTTCTTT. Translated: CASSPERDKNTETFF. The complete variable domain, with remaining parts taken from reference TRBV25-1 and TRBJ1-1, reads EADIYQTPRYLVIGTGKKITLECSQTMGHDKMYWYQQDPGMELHLIHYSYGVNSTEKGDLSSESTVSRIRTEHFPLTLESARPSHTSQYLCASSPERDKNTETFFGQGTRLTVV.

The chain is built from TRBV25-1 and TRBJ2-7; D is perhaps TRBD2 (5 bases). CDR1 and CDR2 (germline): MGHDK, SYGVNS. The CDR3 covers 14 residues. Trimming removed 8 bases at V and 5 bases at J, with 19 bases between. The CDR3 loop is CASLDTRHGNEQYF. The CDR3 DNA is TGTGCCAGCTTAGACACTAGACATGGGAACGAGCAGTACTTC.

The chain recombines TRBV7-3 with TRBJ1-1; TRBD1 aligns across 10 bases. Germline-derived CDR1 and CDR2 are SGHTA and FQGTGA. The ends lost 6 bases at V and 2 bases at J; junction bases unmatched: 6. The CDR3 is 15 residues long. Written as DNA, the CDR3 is TGTGCCAGCAGAAGACAGGGGGCGATAAACACTGAAGCTTTCTTT. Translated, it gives CASRRQGAINTEAFF.

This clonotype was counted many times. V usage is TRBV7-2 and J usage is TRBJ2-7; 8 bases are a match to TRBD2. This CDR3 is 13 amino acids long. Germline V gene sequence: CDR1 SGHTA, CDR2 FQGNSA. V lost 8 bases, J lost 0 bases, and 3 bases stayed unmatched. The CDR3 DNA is TGTGCCAGCGAACTAGCGGACTCCTACGAGCAGTACTTC. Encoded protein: CASELADSYEQYF. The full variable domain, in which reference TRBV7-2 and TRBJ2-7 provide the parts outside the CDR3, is GAGVSQSPSNKVTEKGKDVELRCDPISGHTALYWYRQSLGQGLEFLIYFQGNSAPDKSGLPSDRFSAERTGGSVSTLTIQRTQQEDSAVYLCASELADSYEQYFGPGTRLTVT.

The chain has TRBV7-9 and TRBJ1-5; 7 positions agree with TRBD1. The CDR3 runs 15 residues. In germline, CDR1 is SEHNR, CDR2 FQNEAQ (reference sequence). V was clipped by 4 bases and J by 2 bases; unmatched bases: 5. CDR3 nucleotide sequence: TGTGCCAGCAGCTCGACAGGGTGGGGCAATCAGCCCCAGCATTTT. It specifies CASSSTGWGNQPQHF.

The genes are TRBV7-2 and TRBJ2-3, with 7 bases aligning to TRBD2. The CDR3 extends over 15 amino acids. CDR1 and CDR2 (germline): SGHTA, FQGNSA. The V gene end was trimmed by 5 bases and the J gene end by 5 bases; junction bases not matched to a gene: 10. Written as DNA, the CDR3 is TGTGCCAGCAGCCAAGGCGGGAGTGGGGAAGATACGCAGTATTTT. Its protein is CASSQGGSGEDTQYF.

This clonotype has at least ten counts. This CDR3 reads CASSFLSGSSGNTIYF. The CDR3 coding sequence is TGTGCCAGCAGCTTTTTGTCCGGTTCCTCTGGAAACACCATATATTTT. V usage is TRBV7-9 and J usage is TRBJ1-3; D gene uncertain. Germline loops: CDR1 SEHNR, CDR2 FQNEAQ (reference sequence). Trimming removed 3 bases from V and 0 bases from J, with 12 bases in between. The CDR3 has 16 amino acids.

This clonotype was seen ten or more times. The CDR3 sequence is CASSLLRGNYEQYF. The CDR3 DNA follows: TGCGCCAGCAGCTTGTTACGAGGGAACTACGAGCAGTACTTC. The chain carries TRBV5-1 and TRBJ2-7; D might be TRBD2 (5 bases). Germline CDR1 is SGHRS and CDR2 is YFSETQ. The CDR3 loop spans 14 amino acids. The ends were cut back, 1 base at V and 3 bases at J, with 11 bases in the middle.

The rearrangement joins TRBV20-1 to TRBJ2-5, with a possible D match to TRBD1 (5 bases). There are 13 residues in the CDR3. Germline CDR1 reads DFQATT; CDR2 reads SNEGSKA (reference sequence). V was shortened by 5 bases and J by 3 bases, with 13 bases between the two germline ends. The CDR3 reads CSAYAGREETQYF. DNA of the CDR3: TGCAGTGCTTACGCTGGCAGGGAAGAGACCCAGTACTTC.

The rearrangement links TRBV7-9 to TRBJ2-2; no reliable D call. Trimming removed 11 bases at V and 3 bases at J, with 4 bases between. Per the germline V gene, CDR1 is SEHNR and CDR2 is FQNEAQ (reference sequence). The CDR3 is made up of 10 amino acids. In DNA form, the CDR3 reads TGTGCCCGGTACACCGGGGAGCTGTTTTTT. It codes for CARYTGELFF. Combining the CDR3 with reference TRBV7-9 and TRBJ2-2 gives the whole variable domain DTGVSQNPRHKITKRGQNVTFRCDPISEHNRLYWYRQTLGQGPEFLTYFQNEAQLEKSRLLSDRFSAERPKGSFSTLEIQRTEQGDSAMYLCARYTGELFFGEGSRLTVL.

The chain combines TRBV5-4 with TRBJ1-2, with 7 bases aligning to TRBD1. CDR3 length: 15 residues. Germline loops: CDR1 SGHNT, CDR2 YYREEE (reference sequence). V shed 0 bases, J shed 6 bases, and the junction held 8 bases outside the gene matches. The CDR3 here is CASSLVRQGKDGYTF. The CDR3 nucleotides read TGTGCCAGCAGCTTGGTCAGACAGGGAAAGGATGGCTACACCTTC.

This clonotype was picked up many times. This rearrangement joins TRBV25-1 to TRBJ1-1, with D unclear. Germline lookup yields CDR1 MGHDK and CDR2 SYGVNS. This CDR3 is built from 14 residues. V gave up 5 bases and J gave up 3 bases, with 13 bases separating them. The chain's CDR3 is CASSRGAGYTEAFF. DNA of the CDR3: TGTGCCAGCAGTAGAGGTGCGGGTTACACTGAAGCTTTCTTT.

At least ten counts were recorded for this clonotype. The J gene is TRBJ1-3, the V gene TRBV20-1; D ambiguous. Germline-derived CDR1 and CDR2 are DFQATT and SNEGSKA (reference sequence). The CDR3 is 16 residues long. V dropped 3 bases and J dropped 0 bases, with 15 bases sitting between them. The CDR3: CSASHSSRRSGNTIYF. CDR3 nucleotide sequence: TGCAGTGCTAGTCATTCAAGTCGGCGCTCTGGAAACACCATATATTTT.

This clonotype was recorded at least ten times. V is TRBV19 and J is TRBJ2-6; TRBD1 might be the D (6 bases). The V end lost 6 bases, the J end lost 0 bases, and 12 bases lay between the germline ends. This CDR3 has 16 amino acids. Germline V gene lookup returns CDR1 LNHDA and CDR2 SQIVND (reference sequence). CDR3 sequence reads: CASSRQASSGANVLTF. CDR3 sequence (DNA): TGTGCCAGTAGCAGACAGGCCTCCTCTGGGGCCAACGTCCTGACTTTC.

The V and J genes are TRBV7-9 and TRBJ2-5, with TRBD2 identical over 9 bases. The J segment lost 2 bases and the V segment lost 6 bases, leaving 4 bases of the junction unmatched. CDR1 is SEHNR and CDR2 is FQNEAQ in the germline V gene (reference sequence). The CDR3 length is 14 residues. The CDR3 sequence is CASSSGSGQETQYF. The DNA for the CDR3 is TGTGCCAGCAGTAGCGGGAGTGGGCAAGAGACCCAGTACTTC.

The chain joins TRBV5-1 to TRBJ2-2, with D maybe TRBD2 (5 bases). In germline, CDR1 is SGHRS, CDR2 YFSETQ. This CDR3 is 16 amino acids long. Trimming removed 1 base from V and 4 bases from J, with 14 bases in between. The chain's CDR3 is CASSLWAGRGTGELFF. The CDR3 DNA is TGCGCCAGCAGCTTGTGGGCGGGCCGTGGCACCGGGGAGCTGTTTTTT.

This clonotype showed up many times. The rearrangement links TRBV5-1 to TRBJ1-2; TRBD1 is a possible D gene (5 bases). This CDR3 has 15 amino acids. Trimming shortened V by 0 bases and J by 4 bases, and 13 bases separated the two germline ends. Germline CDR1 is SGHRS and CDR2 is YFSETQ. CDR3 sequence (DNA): TGCGCCAGCAGCTTGGCCGTCGGAAGGGGCTATGGCTACACCTTC. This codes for CASSLAVGRGYGYTF.

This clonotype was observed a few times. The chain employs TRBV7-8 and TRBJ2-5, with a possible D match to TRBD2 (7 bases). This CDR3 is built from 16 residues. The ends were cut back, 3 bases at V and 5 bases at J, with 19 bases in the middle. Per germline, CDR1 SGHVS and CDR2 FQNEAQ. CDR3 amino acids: CASSFSSGRGGETQYF. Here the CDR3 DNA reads TGTGCCAGCAGCTTCTCTAGCGGCAGAGGGGGGGAGACCCAGTACTTC.

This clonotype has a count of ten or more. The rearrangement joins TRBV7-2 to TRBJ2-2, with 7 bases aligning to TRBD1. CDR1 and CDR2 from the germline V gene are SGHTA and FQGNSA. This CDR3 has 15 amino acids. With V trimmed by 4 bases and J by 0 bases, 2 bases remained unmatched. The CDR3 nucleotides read TGTGCCAGCAGCTCGGGACAGACGAACACCGGGGAGCTGTTTTTT. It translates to CASSSGQTNTGELFF.